This TCR beta chain stems from a study of shared clonotypes between healthy human individuals. Overall study results and limits: Clonotype sharing among donors was expected to depend on sequencing depth.

The assay used deep level. Assay: immunoSEQ multiplex PCR; the TCRdb copy retains only in-frame clones and omits some. The repertoire has more than 550,000 clones, about two thirds of them found once; the top ten carry less than 2%. J was trimmed by 3 bases and V by 2 bases; bases with no gene match: 8. This CDR3 has 17 residues. CDR1 is LGHNT, CDR2 FRNRAP, per germline. Donors had no recently reported acute infections or vaccinations and were HIV-negative. On this clone itself: The antigen is unknown.

Sequencing was carried out using memory CD4+ T cells sorted from blood. Subset reported: CD45RA-negative fraction. V and J are TRBV12-5 and TRBJ1-2; the match to TRBD1 covers 11 bases. This TCR came from a woman between 25 and 40 years old in good health. The CDR3 reads CASGLFGLGQGDYGYTF. DNA of the CDR3: TGTGCTAGTGGTTTGTTCGGTCTGGGACAGGGGGACTATGGCTACACCTTC.